The clone carrying this TCR beta chain was counted many times. Antigen specificity is unknown. Researchers amplified the TCR beta CDR3 regions from RNA transcripts. The primer set for the first-round RT-PCR of the TCR CDR3 was HTBI. Each CDR3 protein is one row after TCRdb ran MiXCR on the multiplex PCR reads. The data hold just under 750,000 distinct CDR3 sequences, with under 45% observed a single time. Germline V gene sequence: CDR1 ENHRY, CDR2 SYGVKD. The CDR3 length is 13 residues. Trimming took 4 bases from V and 3 from J, leaving 10 bases between them. The source of the sample is a study of T cells in Graves' hyperthyroidism and ophthalmopathy. Findings and limits, study-wide: Most thyroid clonotypes with frequency above 0.001 were detected in blood.

Sequencing was carried out using blood. J is TRBJ2-7 and V is TRBV10-3; D tentatively reads TRBD1 or TRBD2 (5 bases each). The source of this sequence is a woman between 40 and 50 years old with Graves' hyperthyroidism. CDR3 loop: CAISARDGYEQYF. In DNA, the CDR3 is TGTGCCATCAGTGCCCGGGACGGCTACGAGCAGTACTTC.